What follows is one T cell receptor (beta chain) and its context. Study processing details: By means of reference gene primer amplification, nucleated cell counts were estimated. Only in-frame clones appear in the TCRdb table, and some are missing; sequencing was by immunoSEQ multiplex PCR. V and J calls and clone size come straight from that table; D and trimming were deduced from the DNA. The sample contains roughly 30,000 clones, 89% of which appear only once. These data come from a study of blood T cell repertoires in COVID-19. Study in general: In each case, the material was cDNA or gDNA derived from T cells, B-cell-depleted T cells, or PBMCs.

From germline, CDR1 is SGHNT and CDR2 YYREEE (reference sequence). V was clipped by 4 bases and J by 7 bases; unmatched bases: 10. CDR3 length: 16 residues. This clonotype originated in a human donor in a cohort sampled during active COVID-19. The rearrangement joins TRBV5-4 to TRBJ2-6, with 8 bases that match TRBD2. Sequenced: peripheral blood. The CDR3 nucleotides read TGTGCCAGCAGCCCCCGGGGGGGGCTCGGAGCCAACGTCCTGACTTTC. Translated, it gives CASSPRGGLGANVLTF.